A single sample gave rise to the 2 T cell receptor beta chains below, sequenced in a study of a mutant IDH1 vaccine in newly diagnosed glioma. Profiled with immunoSEQ multiplex PCR; TCRdb holds only in-frame clones, not every one. The table includes about 34,000 clones, 87% detected once. The time point here: week 47, end of study. Each vaccine dose was 300 ug of mutant IDH1 20-mer peptide, with topical imiquimod. These receptors' antigens are unknown. The material was PBMCs, obtained from a glioma patient whose treatment included an IDH1 peptide vaccine. The receptors stem from a woman aged 25-40 years with glioma.

This chain links TRBV7-2 with TRBJ1-4; TRBD1 matches at 8 bases. The V gene end was trimmed by 5 bases and the J gene end by 8 bases; junction bases not matched to a gene: 19. The germline gives CDR1 SGHTA, CDR2 FQGNSA. The CDR3 covers 18 residues. CDR3 coding DNA: TGTGCCAGCAGCCCCTACCTAACTGATCAGGGGGCGGGAGAAAAACTGTTTTTT. As protein: CASSPYLTDQGAGEKLFF. Filled out from reference TRBV7-2 and TRBJ1-4, the complete variable domain reads GAGVSQSPSNKVTEKGKDVELRCDPISGHTALYWYRQSLGQGLEFLIYFQGNSAPDKSGLPSDRFSAERTGGSVSTLTIQRTQQEDSAVYLCASSPYLTDQGAGEKLFFGSGTQLSVL.

This chain connects TRBV4-1 to TRBJ2-3, with TRBD2 identical over 15 bases. The CDR3 length is 16 residues. The germline CDR1 and CDR2 sequences are MGHRA and YSYEKL. Trimming took 4 bases from V and 5 from J; bases not matched to a gene: 4. In nucleotides, the CDR3 is TGCGCCAGCAGCCGGACTAGCGGGGGGGCCGAAGATACGCAGTATTTT. It encodes CASSRTSGGAEDTQYF.